This T cell receptor beta chain was captured by sequencing in a study of T cells after yellow fever vaccination. Study findings and constraints: A secondary response was less intense yet reached its peak sooner, at day 5 versus 15. It was a small share of clonotypes that appeared in both CD4 and CD8 compartments. The booster saw the reappearance of most primary-vaccination clones (around 96% CD4, 88% CD8).

Trimming removed 4 bases at V and 3 bases at J, with 7 bases between. Germline values: CDR1 SNHLY, CDR2 FYNNEI. This CDR3 has 13 residues. UMIs and a universal primer site were added when TCR cDNA was made by 5'RACE template switching. TCRdb called the 5' RACE reads again in MiXCR, with one record for every CDR3 protein. The repertoire holds some 320,000 distinct CDR3 sequences, 8.5% to 10% seen once, with about 20% in the top ten. Note on this clonotype: The target antigen is unknown.

The receptor's source is a young man who received the YFV17D yellow fever vaccine. The V and J genes are TRBV2 and TRBJ2-1, with D hard to call. The starting material was PBMCs, obtained on the day of the first yellow fever vaccination. CDR3 loop: CASSAGGYNEQFF. CDR3 DNA sequence: TGTGCCAGCAGTGCGGGCGGCTACAATGAGCAGTTCTTC.